This record concerns one TCR beta chain sequence. The V and J ends lost 2 bases and 7 bases respectively, with 14 bases between them. Germline V lookup: CDR1 SGHDN, CDR2 FVKESK. This CDR3 contains 15 residues. The sample comes from a study of control samples from healthy donors and cancer patients. Clones were read by immunoSEQ multiplex PCR, and TCRdb kept only the in-frame ones, dropping some. The sample comprises some 76,000 clones, 75% to 90% of which are singletons, and roughly a tenth rests with the top ten. The sequence was collected from a woman between 50 and 59 years old with colorectal cancer. V usage is TRBV14 and J usage is TRBJ1-4, with D tentatively TRBD1 (5 bases). Sequenced: PBMCs. CDR3 protein: CASSQPQGLGEKLFF. DNA of the CDR3: TGTGCCAGCAGCCAACCGCAGGGATTGGGTGAAAAACTGTTTTTT. The whole variable domain, filled in from reference TRBV14 and TRBJ1-4, reads EAGVTQFPSHSVIEKGQTVTLRCDPISGHDNLYWYRRVMGKEIKFLLHFVKESKQDESGMPNNRFLAERTGGTYSTLKVQPAELEDSGVYFCASSQPQGLGEKLFFGSGTQLSVL.